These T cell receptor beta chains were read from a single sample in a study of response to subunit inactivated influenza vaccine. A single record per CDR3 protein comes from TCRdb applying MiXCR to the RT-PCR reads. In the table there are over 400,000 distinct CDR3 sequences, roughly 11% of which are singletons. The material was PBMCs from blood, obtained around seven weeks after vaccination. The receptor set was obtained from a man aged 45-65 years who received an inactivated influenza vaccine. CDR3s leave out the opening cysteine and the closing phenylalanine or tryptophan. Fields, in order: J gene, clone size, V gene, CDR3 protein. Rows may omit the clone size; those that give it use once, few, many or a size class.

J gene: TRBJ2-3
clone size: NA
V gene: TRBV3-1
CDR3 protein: ASSQVADTQY

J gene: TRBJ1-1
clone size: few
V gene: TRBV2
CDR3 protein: ASSGEGAEAF

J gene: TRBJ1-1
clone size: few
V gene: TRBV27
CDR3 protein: ASSKPGGLPEAF

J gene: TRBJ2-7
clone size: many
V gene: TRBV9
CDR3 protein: ASSVGPQDYEQY

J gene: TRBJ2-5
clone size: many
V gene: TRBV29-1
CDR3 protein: SGGTSGTQETQY

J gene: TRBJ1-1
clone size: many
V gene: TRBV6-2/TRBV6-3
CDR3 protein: ASSYIQNTEAF

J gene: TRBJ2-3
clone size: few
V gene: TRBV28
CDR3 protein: ASSTSGGTDTQY

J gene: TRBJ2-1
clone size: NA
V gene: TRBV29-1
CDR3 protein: SVTGGFSYNEQF

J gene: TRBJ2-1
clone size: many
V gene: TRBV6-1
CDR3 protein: ASSRLAGVYNEQF

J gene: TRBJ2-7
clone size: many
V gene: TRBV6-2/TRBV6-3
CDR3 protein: ASSYSSTGLTYEQY

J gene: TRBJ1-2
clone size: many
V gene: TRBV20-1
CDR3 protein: SARGAGGGYGYT

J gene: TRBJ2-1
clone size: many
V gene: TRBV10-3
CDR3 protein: AIRARGPNNEQF

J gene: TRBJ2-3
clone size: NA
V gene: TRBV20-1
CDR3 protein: SAYGLDSGTDTQY

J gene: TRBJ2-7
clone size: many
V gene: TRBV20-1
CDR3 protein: SATQGSGSHEQY

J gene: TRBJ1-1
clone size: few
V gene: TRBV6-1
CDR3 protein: ASSTPSSGPITEAF

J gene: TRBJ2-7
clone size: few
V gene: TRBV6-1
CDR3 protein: ASSEGAAPPFQQY

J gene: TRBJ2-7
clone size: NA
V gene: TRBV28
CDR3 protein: ASTQGRSYEQY

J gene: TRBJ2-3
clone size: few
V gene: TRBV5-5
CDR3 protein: ASSPLAEAYTDTQY

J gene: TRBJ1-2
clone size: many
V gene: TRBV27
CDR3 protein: ASSSRGDYGYT

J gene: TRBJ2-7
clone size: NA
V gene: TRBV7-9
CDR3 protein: ASTSDRTRYEQY

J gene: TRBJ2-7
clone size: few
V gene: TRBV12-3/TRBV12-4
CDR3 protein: ASSLNSLSGLF

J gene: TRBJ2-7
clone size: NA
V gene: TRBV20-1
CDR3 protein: SANSGTGSSYEQY

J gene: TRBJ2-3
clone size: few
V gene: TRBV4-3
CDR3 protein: ASKQRGGGDTQY

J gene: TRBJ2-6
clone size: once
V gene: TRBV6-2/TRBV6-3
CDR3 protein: ASSYQAEGANVLT

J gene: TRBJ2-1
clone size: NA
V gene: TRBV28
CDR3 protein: ASSKGQLYNEQF

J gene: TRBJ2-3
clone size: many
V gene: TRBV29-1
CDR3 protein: SVARLGLAGGSGTDTQY

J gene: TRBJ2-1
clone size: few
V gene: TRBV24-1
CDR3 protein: ATISEQF

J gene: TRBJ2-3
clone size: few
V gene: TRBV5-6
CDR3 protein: ASSLVQHNTQY

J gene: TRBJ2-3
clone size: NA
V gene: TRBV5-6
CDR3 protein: ASSSFTSAYTDTQY

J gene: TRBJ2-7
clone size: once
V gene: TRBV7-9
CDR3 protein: ASSLGASGIGEQY

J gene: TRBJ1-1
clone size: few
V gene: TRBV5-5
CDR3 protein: ASSLATTGEAF

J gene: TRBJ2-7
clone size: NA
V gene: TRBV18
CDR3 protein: ASSLDTEQY

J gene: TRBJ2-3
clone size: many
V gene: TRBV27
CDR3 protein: ASSRLAADTQY

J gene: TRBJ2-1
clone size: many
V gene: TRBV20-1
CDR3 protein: SADQRNVEQF

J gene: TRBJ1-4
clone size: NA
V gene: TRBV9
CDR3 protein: ASSSQGGGPNEKLF

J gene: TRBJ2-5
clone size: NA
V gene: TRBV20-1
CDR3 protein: SALMGGEETQY

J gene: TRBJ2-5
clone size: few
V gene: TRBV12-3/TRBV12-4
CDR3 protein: ASKGGGGQETQY

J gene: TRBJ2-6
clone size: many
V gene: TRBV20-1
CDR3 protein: SVKGTGRPGANVLT

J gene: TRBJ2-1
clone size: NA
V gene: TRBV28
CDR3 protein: ASRHDRYNEQF

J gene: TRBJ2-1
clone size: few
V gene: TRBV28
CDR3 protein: ASSFQGQHDNEQF

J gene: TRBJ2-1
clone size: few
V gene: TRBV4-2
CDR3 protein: ASSPSGGGIGQF

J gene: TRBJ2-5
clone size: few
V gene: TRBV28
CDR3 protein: ASSTSRGSQETQY

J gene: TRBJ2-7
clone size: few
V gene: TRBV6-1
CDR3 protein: ASSGGPSYSYEQY

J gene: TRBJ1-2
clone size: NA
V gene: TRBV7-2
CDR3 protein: ASSLNRVNYGYT